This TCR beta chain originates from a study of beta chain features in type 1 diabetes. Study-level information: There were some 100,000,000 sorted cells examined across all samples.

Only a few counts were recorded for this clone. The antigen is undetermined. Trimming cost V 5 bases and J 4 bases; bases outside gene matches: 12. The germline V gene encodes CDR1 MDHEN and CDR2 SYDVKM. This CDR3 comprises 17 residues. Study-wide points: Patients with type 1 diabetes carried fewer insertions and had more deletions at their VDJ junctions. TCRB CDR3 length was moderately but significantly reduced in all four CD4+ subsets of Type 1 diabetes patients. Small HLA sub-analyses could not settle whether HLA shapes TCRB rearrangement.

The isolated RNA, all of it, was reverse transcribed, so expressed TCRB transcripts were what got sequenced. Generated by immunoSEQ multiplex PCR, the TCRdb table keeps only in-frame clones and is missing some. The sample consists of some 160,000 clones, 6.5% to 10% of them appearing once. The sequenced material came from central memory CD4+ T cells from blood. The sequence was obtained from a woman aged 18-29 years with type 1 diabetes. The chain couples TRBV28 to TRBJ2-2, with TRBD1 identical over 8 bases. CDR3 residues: CASSAHRGSGSTGELFF. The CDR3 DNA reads TGTGCCAGCAGTGCTCACAGGGGGTCTGGCTCCACCGGGGAGCTGTTTTTT.